There are many counts of the clone carrying this T cell receptor (beta chain). Its antigen is still unknown. This sample was included in a study of T-cell reconstitution after alpha-beta-depleted transplantation in children. The study's findings and limits: The study reportedly traced alpha-beta T cells about two months after transplant to several hundred expanded graft clones. Newly produced T cells mostly provided counts and TCRbeta diversity after one year, as hyperexpanded clones declined. Surviving recipient T cells and intrathymic progenitors accounted for some patients' high TCRbeta diversity at day 60.

V was pared by 2 bases and J by 2 bases, with 14 bases of the junction left unmatched. Per the germline V gene, CDR1 is SQVTM and CDR2 is ANQGSEA. There are 18 residues in the CDR3. Preparation of the TCRbeta library involved a method that used unique molecular identifiers. TCRdb independently ran MiXCR on the PCR reads; one entry per CDR3 protein. The profile covers around 120,000 distinct CDR3 sequences, with roughly 23% appearing a single time and 10% taken by the ten largest. The clonotype originates from a male patient between 2 and 10 years old who had a stem cell transplant for chronic granulomatous disease, so the T cells may come from the graft donor. Sequencing was performed on PBMCs, mostly from graft donor cells, taken 180 days after TCRalphabeta/CD19-depleted stem cell transplant. The rearrangement joins TRBV29-1 to TRBJ2-3; the match to TRBD1 covers 9 bases. The CDR3 DNA is TGCAGCGTTGAACCAAGAACCCCCCGGGACAGGGACACAGATACGCAGTATTTT. Protein sequence: CSVEPRTPRDRDTDTQYF.